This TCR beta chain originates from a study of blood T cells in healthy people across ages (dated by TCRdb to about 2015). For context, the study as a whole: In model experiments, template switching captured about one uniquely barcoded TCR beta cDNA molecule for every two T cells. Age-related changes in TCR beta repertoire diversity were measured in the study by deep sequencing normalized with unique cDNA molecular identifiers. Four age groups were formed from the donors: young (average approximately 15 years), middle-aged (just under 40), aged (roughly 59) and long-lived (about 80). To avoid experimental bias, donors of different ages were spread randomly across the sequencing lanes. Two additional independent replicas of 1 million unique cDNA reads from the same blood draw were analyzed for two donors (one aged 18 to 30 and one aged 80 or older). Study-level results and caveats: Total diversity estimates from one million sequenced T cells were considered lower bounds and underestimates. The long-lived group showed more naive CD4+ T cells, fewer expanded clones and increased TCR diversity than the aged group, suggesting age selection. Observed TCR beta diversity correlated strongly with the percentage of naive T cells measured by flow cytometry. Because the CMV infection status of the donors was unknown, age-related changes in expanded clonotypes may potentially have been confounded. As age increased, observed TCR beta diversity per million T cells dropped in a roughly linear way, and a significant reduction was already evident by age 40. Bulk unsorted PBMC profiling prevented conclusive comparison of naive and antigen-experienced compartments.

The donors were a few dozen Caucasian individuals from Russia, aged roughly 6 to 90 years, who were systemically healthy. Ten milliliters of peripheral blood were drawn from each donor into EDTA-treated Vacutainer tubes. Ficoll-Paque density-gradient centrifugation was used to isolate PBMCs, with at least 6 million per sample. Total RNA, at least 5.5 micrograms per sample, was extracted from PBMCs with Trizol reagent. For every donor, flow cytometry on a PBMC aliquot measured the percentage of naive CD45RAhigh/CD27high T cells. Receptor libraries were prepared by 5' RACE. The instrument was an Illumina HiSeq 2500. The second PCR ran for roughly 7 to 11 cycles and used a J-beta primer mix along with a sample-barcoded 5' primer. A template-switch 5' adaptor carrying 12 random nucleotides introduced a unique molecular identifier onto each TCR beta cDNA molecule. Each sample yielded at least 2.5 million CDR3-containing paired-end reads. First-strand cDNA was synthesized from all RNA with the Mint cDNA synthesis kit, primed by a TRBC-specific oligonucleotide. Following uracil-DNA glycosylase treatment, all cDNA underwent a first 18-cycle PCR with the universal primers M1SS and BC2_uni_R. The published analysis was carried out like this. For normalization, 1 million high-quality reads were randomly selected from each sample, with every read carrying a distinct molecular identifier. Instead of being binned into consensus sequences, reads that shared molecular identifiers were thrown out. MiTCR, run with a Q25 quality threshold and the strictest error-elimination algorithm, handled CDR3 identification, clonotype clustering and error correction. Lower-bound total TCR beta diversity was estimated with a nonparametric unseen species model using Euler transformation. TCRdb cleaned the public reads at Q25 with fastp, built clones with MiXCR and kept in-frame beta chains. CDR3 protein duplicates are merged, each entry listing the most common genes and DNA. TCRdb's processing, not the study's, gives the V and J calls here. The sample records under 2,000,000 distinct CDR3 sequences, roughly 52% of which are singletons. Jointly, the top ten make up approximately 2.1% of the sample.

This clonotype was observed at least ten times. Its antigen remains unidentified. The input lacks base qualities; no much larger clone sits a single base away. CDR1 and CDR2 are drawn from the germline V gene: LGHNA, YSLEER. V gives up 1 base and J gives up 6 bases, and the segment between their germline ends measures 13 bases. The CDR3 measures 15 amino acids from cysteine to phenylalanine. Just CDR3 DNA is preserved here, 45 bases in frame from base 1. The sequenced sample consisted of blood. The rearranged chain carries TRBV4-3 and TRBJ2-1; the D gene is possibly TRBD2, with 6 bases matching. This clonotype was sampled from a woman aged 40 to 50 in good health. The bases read TGCGCCAGCAGCCAAGTGGGCGGGGTCGGCAATGAGCAGTTCTTC. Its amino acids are CASSQVGGVGNEQFF.